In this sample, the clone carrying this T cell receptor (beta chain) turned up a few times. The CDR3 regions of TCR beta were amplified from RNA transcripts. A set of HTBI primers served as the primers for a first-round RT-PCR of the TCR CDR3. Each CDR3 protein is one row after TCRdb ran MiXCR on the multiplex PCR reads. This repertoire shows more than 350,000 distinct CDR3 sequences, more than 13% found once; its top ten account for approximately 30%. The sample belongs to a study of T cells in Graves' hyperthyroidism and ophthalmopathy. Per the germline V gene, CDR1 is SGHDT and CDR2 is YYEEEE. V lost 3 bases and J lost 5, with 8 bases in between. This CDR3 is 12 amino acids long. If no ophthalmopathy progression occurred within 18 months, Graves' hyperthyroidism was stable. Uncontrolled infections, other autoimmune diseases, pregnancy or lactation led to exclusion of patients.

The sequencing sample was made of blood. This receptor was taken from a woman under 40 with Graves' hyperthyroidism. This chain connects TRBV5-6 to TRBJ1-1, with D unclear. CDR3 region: CASSSFSTEAFF. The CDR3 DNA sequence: TGTGCCAGCAGCTCATTTTCTACTGAAGCTTTCTTT.